This T cell receptor (beta chain) was obtained from a study of CD8+CD57+ T cells in acquired aplastic anemia. Genomic DNA, serving as template, underwent TCR beta VDJ and CDR3 profiling. TCRdb re-derived calls from the reads in MiXCR, one entry per CDR3 protein. The table has about 240,000 distinct CDR3 sequences, roughly half seen once. The sequenced patients had an expansion of CD8+CD57+ cells seen by flow cytometry. V shed 4 bases and J shed 8 bases, with 20 bases lying between them. Germline V gives CDR1 SNHLY, CDR2 FYNNEI. CDR3 length: 15 residues. This TCR was sampled from a human donor with aplastic anemia. The material sequenced was sorted CD4+, CD8+, or CD8+CD57+ T cells (not recorded which) from PBMCs. The chain uses TRBV2 and TRBJ1-1; D is possibly TRBD1 (6 bases). The CDR3 region has the DNA TGTGCCAGCAGTGCTTTCGGAGGTACAACAGGGGAAGCTTTCTTT. This gives the protein CASSAFGGTTGEAFF.